The sequence of this T cell receptor (beta chain) was determined in a study of technical replicates of blood from several donors. Clones were read by immunoSEQ multiplex PCR, and TCRdb kept only the in-frame ones, dropping some. The sample lists tens of thousands of clones, around 94% occurring once. This TCR was sampled from a human donor in good health. Material: T cells isolated from PBMCs.

The CDR3 reads CASSLNSYEQYF. The CDR3 DNA follows: TGTGCCAGCAGCCTTAACTCCTACGAGCAGTACTTC. The rearrangement joins TRBV7-9 to TRBJ2-7; D is unclear. Germline CDR1 reads SEHNR; CDR2 reads FQNEAQ (reference sequence). This CDR3 has 12 amino acids. V dropped 5 bases and J dropped 0 bases, with 5 bases sitting between them.